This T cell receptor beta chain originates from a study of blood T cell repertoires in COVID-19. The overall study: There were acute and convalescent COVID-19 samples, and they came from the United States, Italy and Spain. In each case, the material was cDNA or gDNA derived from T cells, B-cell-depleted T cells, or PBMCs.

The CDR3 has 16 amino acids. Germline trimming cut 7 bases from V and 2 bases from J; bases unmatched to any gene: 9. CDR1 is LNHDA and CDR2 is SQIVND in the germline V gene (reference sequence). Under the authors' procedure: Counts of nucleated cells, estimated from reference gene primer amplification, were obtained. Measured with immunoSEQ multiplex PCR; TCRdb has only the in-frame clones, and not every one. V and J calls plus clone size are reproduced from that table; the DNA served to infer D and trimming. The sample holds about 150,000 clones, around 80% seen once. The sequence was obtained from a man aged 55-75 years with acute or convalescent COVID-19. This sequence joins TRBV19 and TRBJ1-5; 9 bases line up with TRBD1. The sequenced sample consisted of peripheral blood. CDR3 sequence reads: CASTLTGGMGNQPQHF. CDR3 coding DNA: TGTGCCAGTACCCTGACAGGGGGTATGGGCAATCAGCCCCAGCATTTT.